The subject of this entry is one T cell receptor beta chain. The antigen this receptor binds is unknown. No base qualities exist here, and no much larger clone lies one base off it. This sample was taken from a study of regulatory T cells in long-lasting Graves disease (dated by TCRdb to the early 2020s). General notes on the study: To count as having persistent Graves' disease, a patient had to have received antithyroid drug treatment for over 5 years with TSH receptor autoantibodies remaining persistently positive. The study took place in China and was registered as a clinical trial. Persistent Graves' disease patients in the clinical cohort had taken antithyroid drugs for roughly 10 years on average. A total of around 35 samples underwent TCR sequencing, from about 13 patients with persistent Graves' disease and 20 patients with newly diagnosed Graves' disease. Persistent Graves' disease patients were compared with newly diagnosed Graves' disease patients by peripheral blood TCR sequencing and RNA sequencing.

The time point label for this specimen denotes: persistent/refractory GD, antithyroid drugs over 5 years with positive TRAb. For both TCR sequencing and RNA sequencing, RNA was extracted from PBMCs in TRIzol. Graves' disease was diagnosed according to American Thyroid Association guidelines. Patients were recruited from an endocrinology department in Xi'an, China. From each patient, roughly 9 milliliters of peripheral blood was collected into an EDTA anticoagulant tube. PBMCs were isolated by Ficoll Paque Plus density gradient separation without further T cell sorting. An Agilent 2100 Bioanalyzer and agarose gel were used to check RNA quality, while a NanoDrop 2000 measured RNA concentration. The investigation overall reported the following: Only the TCR beta chain was sequenced and analyzed. Persistent Graves' disease patients showed lower TCR Shannon entropy and fewer highly expanded clones than newly diagnosed patients, suggesting clonal expansion. A larger number of public clonotypes was shared among persistent patients (about 2,700) than among newly diagnosed patients (around 970). Persistent disease showed preferential use of TRBV28, TRBJ1-2 and TRBJ2-5, whereas newly diagnosed disease favored TRBV20-1 and TRBJ2-1. The authors acknowledged the small sample size as a limitation that may reduce accuracy. Peripheral blood alone was examined, since thyroid tissue, which constituted the primary lesion, could not be accessed.

Preparation of the library involved multiplex PCR. The data were produced on an Illumina HiSeq 4000. CDR3 regions were amplified by Arm-PCR with iRepertoire HTBI primers to construct TCR beta libraries. PCR products were gel purified before sequencing. As for the original processing: Gene usage analysis of CDR3 amino acid clonotypes used the 60 to 80 TRBV and fewer than 15 TRBJ segments found across samples. COPE and FqMerger were used to merge the filtered high-quality paired reads into contigs. BLAST was used to align contigs to IMGT TRBV, TRBD and TRBJ reference genes, and CDR3 was defined according to IMGT. Highly expanded clones were defined as clonotypes with a frequency above 0.1%. Shannon entropy was used to measure repertoire diversity, and the Gini coefficient was used to measure V-J evenness. Public clonotypes were defined as clonotypes shared by more than one individual. Through fastp at Q25 and MiXCR, TCRdb rebuilt clones from the public reads, retaining in-frame beta chains. Every CDR3 protein is listed once, alongside the most common genes and DNA of its rows. The V and J calls come from TCRdb's annotation, not from the publication. For this sample the table gives around 500,000 distinct CDR3 sequences, of which roughly 20% were detected only once. The ten largest clones capture under 9% of the sample.

The trim is 2 bases for V and 5 bases for J, with a gap of 10 bases between the germline ends. For CDR1 and CDR2, the germline V gene lists ENHRY and SYGVKD. The CDR3 sequence holds 14 residues, the cysteine and phenylalanine included. The entry retains the CDR3 DNA only, 42 bases that are in frame from base 1. Sequencing used peripheral blood mononuclear cells (PBMCs), obtained when the disease was refractory, from a patient treated with antithyroid drugs. The chain was built from TRBV10-3 and TRBJ1-5; D gene: possibly TRBD1, on 5 matching bases. The receptor was isolated from a female donor with Graves disease. For the CDR3, the sequence is CAISEGREDQPQHF. In nucleotide form, the sequence is TGTGCCATCAGTGAGGGCAGGGAAGATCAGCCCCAGCATTTT.